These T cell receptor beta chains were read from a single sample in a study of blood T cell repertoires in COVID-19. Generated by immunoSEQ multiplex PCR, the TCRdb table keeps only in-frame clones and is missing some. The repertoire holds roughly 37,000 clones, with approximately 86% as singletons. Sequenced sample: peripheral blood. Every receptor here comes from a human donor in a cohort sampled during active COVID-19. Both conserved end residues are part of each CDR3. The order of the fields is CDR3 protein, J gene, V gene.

CDR3aa: CASSQNRGEQPQHF
j_gene: TRBJ1-5
v_gene: TRBV4-3

CDR3aa: CASSQRQGRGSPLHF
j_gene: TRBJ1-6
v_gene: TRBV4-3

CDR3aa: CASSLGQNSNQPQHF
j_gene: TRBJ1-5
v_gene: TRBV5-1

CDR3aa: CASSDVSWAAGYGYTF
j_gene: TRBJ1-2
v_gene: TRBV25-1

CDR3aa: CASSYARGQPQHF
j_gene: TRBJ1-5
v_gene: TRBV6-2/TRBV6-3

CDR3aa: CASASRRDSYNEQFF
j_gene: TRBJ2-1
v_gene: TRBV7-2

CDR3aa: CASSHSGAQDTQYF
j_gene: TRBJ2-3
v_gene: TRBV5-4

CDR3aa: CASSPKGDRGFGTEAFF
j_gene: TRBJ1-1
v_gene: TRBV4-2

CDR3aa: CASSPGLTRGETQYF
j_gene: TRBJ2-5
v_gene: TRBV7-9

CDR3aa: CSVGSSNQPQHF
j_gene: TRBJ1-5
v_gene: TRBV29-1

CDR3aa: CASRPREWTGELFF
j_gene: TRBJ2-2
v_gene: TRBV3-1/TRBV3-2

CDR3aa: CASSPPQGAKNIQYF
j_gene: TRBJ2-4
v_gene: TRBV18

CDR3aa: CASRGDVTQYF
j_gene: TRBJ2-5
v_gene: TRBV3-1/TRBV3-2

CDR3aa: CATSRDFLGGKETQYF
j_gene: TRBJ2-5
v_gene: TRBV15

CDR3aa: CASSLGGASEQFF
j_gene: TRBJ2-1
v_gene: TRBV7-2

CDR3aa: CASSLVRNEQFF
j_gene: TRBJ2-1
v_gene: TRBV7-2

CDR3aa: CASSPPFGTAYGYTF
j_gene: TRBJ1-2
v_gene: TRBV28

CDR3aa: CASCGGLYNEQFF
j_gene: TRBJ2-1
v_gene: TRBV6-6

CDR3aa: CATGQNDQETQYF
j_gene: TRBJ2-5
v_gene: TRBV2

CDR3aa: CASSLLVGGPYEQYF
j_gene: TRBJ2-7
v_gene: TRBV7-2

CDR3aa: CASTTSGGVNEQFF
j_gene: TRBJ2-1
v_gene: TRBV25-1

CDR3aa: CASSVGRWDNSYEQYF
j_gene: TRBJ2-7
v_gene: TRBV9

CDR3aa: CASSVSGAEDTQYF
j_gene: TRBJ2-3
v_gene: TRBV9

CDR3aa: CATSRDSPTGRSYNSPLHF
j_gene: TRBJ1-6
v_gene: TRBV15

CDR3aa: CASTAYRGSGYGYTF
j_gene: TRBJ1-2
v_gene: TRBV19

CDR3aa: CASADSGQGAGVGGYTF
j_gene: TRBJ1-2
v_gene: TRBV2

CDR3aa: CASSSSRVYGYTF
j_gene: TRBJ1-2
v_gene: TRBV11-2

CDR3aa: CASSAIMAAMNTEAFF
j_gene: TRBJ1-1
v_gene: TRBV6-4

CDR3aa: CASTTDRVVKAFF
j_gene: TRBJ1-1
v_gene: TRBV7-9

CDR3aa: CASSTLTGGASEAFF
j_gene: TRBJ1-1
v_gene: TRBV19

CDR3aa: CASSLDRDNSPLHF
j_gene: TRBJ1-6
v_gene: TRBV7-8

CDR3aa: CASSQELRWLAGGLNTDTQYF
j_gene: TRBJ2-3
v_gene: TRBV4-2

CDR3aa: CASSKGQSFTEAFF
j_gene: TRBJ1-1
v_gene: TRBV5-1

CDR3aa: CAWSVEGGETQYF
j_gene: TRBJ2-5
v_gene: TRBV30

CDR3aa: CASSPETGATNYGYTF
j_gene: TRBJ1-2
v_gene: TRBV5-4

CDR3aa: CASSPGTDYEQYF
j_gene: TRBJ2-7
v_gene: TRBV4-2

CDR3aa: CASSYQGGNTIYF
j_gene: TRBJ1-3
v_gene: TRBV6-6

CDR3aa: CASRPPFRVGTGNEQFF
j_gene: TRBJ2-1
v_gene: TRBV6-2/TRBV6-3

CDR3aa: CASSQLRGPGYTF
j_gene: TRBJ1-2
v_gene: TRBV3-1/TRBV3-2

CDR3aa: CASSSTSRETQYF
j_gene: TRBJ2-5
v_gene: TRBV2

CDR3aa: CASSLVLAGDKETQYF
j_gene: TRBJ2-5
v_gene: TRBV5-1

CDR3aa: CASSPAGVRSEQFF
j_gene: TRBJ2-1
v_gene: TRBV6-5

CDR3aa: CASSLEEGFYGYTF
j_gene: TRBJ1-2
v_gene: TRBV7-2

CDR3aa: CASSKTGLDGYTF
j_gene: TRBJ1-2
v_gene: TRBV6-2/TRBV6-3

CDR3aa: CASSLAGLSEQFF
j_gene: TRBJ2-1
v_gene: TRBV5-1

CDR3aa: CASRLGTGEETQYF
j_gene: TRBJ2-5
v_gene: TRBV28

CDR3aa: CSLEVLYEQYF
j_gene: TRBJ2-7
v_gene: TRBV20-1

CDR3aa: CAGAKGTGGLTQYF
j_gene: TRBJ2-5
v_gene: TRBV6-5